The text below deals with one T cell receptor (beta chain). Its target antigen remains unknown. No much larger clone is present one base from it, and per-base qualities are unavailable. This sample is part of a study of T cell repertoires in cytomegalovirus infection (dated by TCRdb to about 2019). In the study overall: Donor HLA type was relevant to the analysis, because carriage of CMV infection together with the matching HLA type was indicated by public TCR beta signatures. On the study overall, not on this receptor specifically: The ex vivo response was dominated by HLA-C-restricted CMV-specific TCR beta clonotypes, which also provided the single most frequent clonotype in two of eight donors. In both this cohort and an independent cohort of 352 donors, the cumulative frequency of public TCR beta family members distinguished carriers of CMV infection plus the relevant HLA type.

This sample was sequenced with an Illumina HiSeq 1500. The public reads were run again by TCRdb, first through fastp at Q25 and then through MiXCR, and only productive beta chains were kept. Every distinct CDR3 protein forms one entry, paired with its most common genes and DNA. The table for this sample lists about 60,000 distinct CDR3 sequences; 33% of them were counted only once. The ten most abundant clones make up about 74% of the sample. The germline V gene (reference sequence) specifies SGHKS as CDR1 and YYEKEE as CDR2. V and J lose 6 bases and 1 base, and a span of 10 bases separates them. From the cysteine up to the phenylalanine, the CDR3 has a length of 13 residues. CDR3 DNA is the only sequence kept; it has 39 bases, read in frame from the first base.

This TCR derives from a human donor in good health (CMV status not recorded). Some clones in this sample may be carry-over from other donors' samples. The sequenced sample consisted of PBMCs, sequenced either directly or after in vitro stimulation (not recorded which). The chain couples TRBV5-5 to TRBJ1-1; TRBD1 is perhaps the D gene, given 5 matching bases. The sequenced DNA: TGTGCCAGCACCCCCGGGGGGAACACTGAAGCTTTCTTT. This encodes CASTPGGNTEAFF.